The entry below gives a single T cell receptor beta chain sequence along with its context. Its antigen remains unidentified. This specimen comes from a study of CD8+ T cells in alopecia areata. The overall study: Treated patients were dosed with oral tofacitinib, taking 5 to 10 mg twice daily. Study results and caveats: It was lesional scalp, especially alopecia totalis/universalis, that showed higher clonality than normal scalp. Besides other cells, scalp samples also yield sequences of resident alphabeta T cells from normal skin.

Peripheral blood samples and lesional scalp punch biopsies were obtained from alopecia areata patients. Extraction of RNA preceded its reverse transcription into cDNA, which served as the sequencing template. Using immunoSEQ multiplex PCR, the repertoire was profiled, and TCRdb retains in-frame clones only, with some absent. Of roughly 140,000 clones detected, around half appear once; the ten largest clones hold roughly 19%. CDR1 SNHLY and CDR2 FYNNEI come from the germline V gene. The trim removed 3 bases at V and 2 bases at J, leaving 6 bases unmatched. The CDR3 sequence is 16 residues long. The chain links TRBV2 to TRBJ2-5; TRBD2 matches at 10 bases. This receptor was obtained from a human donor with alopecia areata. The sequencing used CD8+ T cells sorted from blood, collected at week 0. CDR3 residues: CASSEETSGSQETQYF. The DNA of the CDR3 is TGTGCCAGCAGTGAGGAGACTAGCGGGTCGCAAGAGACCCAGTACTTC.